This T cell receptor beta chain was captured in a study of cytomegalovirus exposure and HLA in healthy donors. Study-level points and caveats: Sequencing depth across donors, presence/absence analyses assumed, was roughly uniform. As a later analysis revealed, the rate of TCR association differed by HLA locus, with DRB1 most and HLA-C fewest. Relative to the approximately 700-donor mean, N-insertions were reportedly fewer in an Asian-associated ancestry cluster in a later analysis.

Only one count was recorded for this clone. Its matching antigen is unknown. The PCR had 60 Vbeta and 13 Jbeta primers. TCRdb's table, derived via immunoSEQ multiplex PCR, lists solely in-frame clones and lacks some. The sample consists of 170,000 or so clones, around 81% of them appearing once. Germline CDR1 MNHNY, CDR2 SVGAGI (reference sequence). Trimming at V came to 6 bases and at J to 5 bases, leaving 5 bases not matched to a gene. The CDR3 has 13 residues. This sequence originates from a young woman in good health and CMV-seronegative. This chain uses TRBV6-6 with TRBJ2-7; 9 bases match TRBD1. The sequenced sample consisted of PBMCs. As DNA, the CDR3 is TGTGCCAGCAGGGCCGGGACAGGGAACGAGCAGTACTTC. It translates to CASRAGTGNEQYF.